A single sample gave rise to the 2 T cell receptor beta chains below, sequenced in a study of cytotoxic CD8 clonotypes in ibrutinib-treated CLL. The assay was immunoSEQ multiplex PCR, and TCRdb's table has in-frame clones only and misses some. The table lists over 100,000 clones, 70% to 90% of them singletons. The sample in question was PBMCs, obtained after 24 months of ibrutinib treatment. The receptors stem from a human donor with chronic lymphocytic leukemia.

This clone was recorded a few times. This sequence joins TRBV18 and TRBJ1-2; D is unresolved. Trimming shortened V by 3 bases and J by 0 bases, and 5 bases separated the two germline ends. The germline V gene encodes CDR1 KGHSH and CDR2 LQKENI. The CDR3 totals 13 residues. The CDR3 DNA sequence: TGTGCCAGCTCACCCAGCTCTAACTATGGCTACACCTTC. Translating gives CASSPSSNYGYTF.

The chain recombines TRBV28 with TRBJ1-1; D remains ambiguous. Germline CDR1 is MDHEN and CDR2 is SYDVKM. Trimming took 4 bases from V and 3 from J, leaving 15 bases between them. The CDR3 totals 15 residues. This CDR3 reads CASSYPRQKDTEAFF. In DNA, the CDR3 is TGTGCCAGCAGTTACCCCCGGCAGAAGGACACTGAAGCTTTCTTT.